Shown below are 28 T cell receptor beta chains from a single sample sequenced in a study of T-cell memory formation after mild COVID-19. From the 5' RACE reads, TCRdb called clonotypes with MiXCR, one entry per CDR3 protein. Of 200,000 to 250,000 distinct CDR3 sequences in the sample, 15% were seen once. Material for sequencing was PBMCs or a T cell subset sorted from them (not recorded which). The receptors come from an adult woman who had mild COVID-19 (a few samples of this study predate the infection). Cell type and time point are not known.

V is TRBV12-3 or TRBV12-4 and J is TRBJ1-2, with D possibly matching TRBD1 (5 bases). V shed 0 bases and J shed 6 bases, with 11 bases lying between them. CDR3 length: 14 amino acids. For the CDR3, the DNA is TGTGCCAGCAGTTTAGCTGCAGGGTTGAATGGCTACACCTTC. Translating gives CASSLAAGLNGYTF.

This clonotype was recorded once. The chain joins TRBV4-1 to TRBJ2-1; 7 bases align to TRBD2. Germline-derived CDR1 and CDR2 are MGHRA and YSYEKL. The CDR3 totals 16 residues. J was trimmed by 10 bases and V by 1 base; bases with no gene match: 13. CDR3: CASSQVLASSSLEQFF. The CDR3 DNA sequence: TGCGCCAGCAGCCAAGTACTAGCGAGCTCCTCACTGGAGCAGTTCTTC.

This clonotype was counted between two and nine times. This rearrangement joins TRBV14 to TRBJ2-7, with TRBD1 identical over 8 bases. CDR1 and CDR2 (germline): SGHDN, FVKESK. There are 14 residues in the CDR3. With 6 bases clipped from V and 2 bases from J, the junction kept 6 bases outside the gene matches. As DNA, the CDR3 is TGTGCCAGCAGGAGGACAGGGTCAACCTACGAGCAGTACTTC. It is translated as CASRRTGSTYEQYF. Combining the CDR3 with reference TRBV14 and TRBJ2-7 gives the whole variable domain EAGVTQFPSHSVIEKGQTVTLRCDPISGHDNLYWYRRVMGKEIKFLLHFVKESKQDESGMPNNRFLAERTGGTYSTLKVQPAELEDSGVYFCASRRTGSTYEQYFGPGTRLTVT.

V is TRBV20-1 and J is TRBJ1-1; D might be TRBD1 (5 bases). There are 14 residues in the CDR3. V shed 2 bases and J shed 4 bases, with 14 bases lying between them. Germline CDR1 is DFQATT and CDR2 is SNEGSKA (reference sequence). The CDR3 spells CSARPWDPSTEAFF. The DNA of the CDR3 is TGCAGTGCTAGACCATGGGACCCCAGCACTGAAGCTTTCTTT.

This chain uses TRBV11-1 with TRBJ2-5; 10 nucleotides agree with TRBD2. Trimming took 5 bases from V and 4 from J; bases not matched to a gene: 7. CDR1 is SGHAT, CDR2 FQDESV, per germline (reference sequence). The CDR3 loop spans 15 amino acids. The CDR3 sequence: CASSLGLAIGETQYF. The CDR3 coding sequence is TGTGCCAGCAGCCTGGGACTAGCGATCGGAGAGACCCAGTACTTC.

The rearrangement links TRBV10-3 to TRBJ2-3; D is ambiguous. The CDR3 loop spans 16 amino acids. The V gene lost 3 bases and the J gene lost 1 base, with 14 bases spanning the gap. Germline CDR1 ENHRY, CDR2 SYGVKD. The CDR3 sequence: CAISDRPPSGTDTQYF. CDR3 DNA: TGTGCCATCAGTGACAGGCCCCCCTCCGGCACAGATACGCAGTATTTT.

J is TRBJ1-4 and V is TRBV10-3, with 10 bases fitting TRBD1. The CDR3 has 17 residues. The V gene's germline CDR1 is ENHRY and CDR2 SYGVKD. J lost 0 bases, V lost 6 bases, and 7 bases had no gene match. CDR3: CAISPGQGLSTNEKLFF. The CDR3 DNA is TGTGCCATCAGCCCGGGACAGGGGTTGTCAACTAATGAAAAACTGTTTTTT.

This clonotype has just a few counts. The rearrangement links TRBV24-1 to TRBJ1-5; tentative D call: TRBD1 (5 bases). This CDR3 has 17 residues. V was shortened by 2 bases and J by 7 bases, with 20 bases between the two germline ends. Germline CDR1 and CDR2: KGHDR and SFDVKD. The CDR3 bases are TGTGCCACCAGTGATTACCACTCCAGGGTATCGGGGCAGCCCCAGCATTTT. This sequence encodes CATSDYHSRVSGQPQHF.

The chain carries TRBV5-5 and TRBJ1-2; 9 nucleotides agree with TRBD1. V was clipped by 6 bases and J by 5 bases; unmatched bases: 11. Germline CDR1 SGHKS, CDR2 YYEKEE (reference sequence). CDR3 size: 15 residues. The CDR3 reads CASTPTPGTGYGYTF. CDR3 bases: TGTGCCAGCACCCCAACGCCCGGGACAGGGTATGGCTACACCTTC.

This clonotype was detected many times. This chain connects TRBV11-2 to TRBJ2-1, with D perhaps matching TRBD2 (5 bases). Germline values: CDR1 SGHAT, CDR2 FQNNGV. V was clipped by 3 bases and J by 6 bases, with 12 bases between them. This CDR3 has 14 residues. CDR3: CASSLNGIFNEQFF. Here the CDR3 DNA reads TGTGCCAGCAGCTTGAACGGGATATTCAATGAGCAGTTCTTC.

This clonotype showed up just a few times. The genes are TRBV5-1 and TRBJ2-2, with D perhaps TRBD2 (6 bases). V lost 1 base to trimming and J lost 3 bases, with 10 bases between them. CDR1 is SGHRS and CDR2 is YFSETQ in the germline V gene. This CDR3 spans 15 amino acids. CDR3 amino acids: CASSLPVADTGELFF. The CDR3 DNA follows: TGCGCCAGCAGCTTGCCGGTAGCGGACACCGGGGAGCTGTTTTTT.

The sample holds many counts of this clonotype. V gene TRBV7-8 combines with J gene TRBJ2-5; D unresolved. In germline, CDR1 is SGHVS, CDR2 FQNEAQ. The germline V and J ends were trimmed by 5 bases and 5 bases, with 9 bases remaining between them. This CDR3 is 12 amino acids long. The CDR3 sequence is CASSRRGETQYF. CDR3 nucleotide sequence: TGTGCCAGCAGCCGCAGAGGCGAGACCCAGTACTTC.

This clonotype showed up many times. The gene calls are TRBV7-2 and TRBJ2-2; possibly TRBD1 for D (5 bases). The length of the CDR3 is 16 residues. The V end was cut by 0 bases, the J end by 7 bases, with 15 bases between. Per the germline V gene, CDR1 is SGHTA and CDR2 is FQGNSA. The DNA for the CDR3 is TGTGCCAGCAGCTTAGCTCGGTCAGGGTGGGGCGGGGAGCTGTTTTTT. Protein: CASSLARSGWGGELFF.

The rearrangement uses TRBV15 and TRBJ2-2; TRBD1 matches 7 bases. The CDR3 contains 16 residues. The trim removed 10 bases at V and 4 bases at J, leaving 15 bases unmatched. Germline-derived CDR1 and CDR2 are LNHNV and YYDKDF (reference sequence). This CDR3 reads CAIPTSHRGPTGELFF. CDR3 in DNA: TGTGCCATTCCCACCTCTCACAGGGGTCCCACCGGGGAGCTGTTTTTT.

The chain employs TRBV11-2 and TRBJ1-4; no reliable D call. Germline lookup yields CDR1 SGHAT and CDR2 FQNNGV. The CDR3 is 13 residues long. Deletions cut 1 base from V and 7 bases from J, with 7 bases between. CDR3: CASSLGWAEKLFF. In DNA, the CDR3 is TGTGCCAGCAGCTTAGGATGGGCTGAAAAACTGTTTTTT.

This clonotype has just a few counts. This chain connects TRBV18 to TRBJ1-1, with D unresolved. The germline V gene encodes CDR1 KGHSH and CDR2 LQKENI. The CDR3 covers 13 residues. With 5 bases removed from V and 1 base from J, the gap between germline ends came to 8 bases. CDR3 nucleotides: TGTGCCAGCTCAATGAGTGGGAACACTGAAGCTTTCTTT. Translating it yields CASSMSGNTEAFF.

CDR3 region: CASSPNDDGANYGYTF. The CDR3 coding sequence is TGTGCCAGCTCACCAAACGATGACGGAGCTAACTATGGCTACACCTTC. V and J are TRBV18 and TRBJ1-2; D remains unclear. Between the trimmed V and J ends, which lost 2 bases and 0 bases, there was a span of 13 bases. Germline V gene lookup returns CDR1 KGHSH and CDR2 LQKENI. The length of the CDR3 is 16 residues.

This clonotype was detected many times. V gene TRBV20-1 combines with J gene TRBJ2-7, with 8 nucleotides matching TRBD2. V lost 2 bases, J lost 2 bases, and 2 bases stayed unmatched. The germline CDR1 and CDR2 sequences are DFQATT and SNEGSKA (reference sequence). The CDR3 is made up of 13 amino acids. The CDR3 loop reads CSARTSGTYEQYF. Written as DNA, the CDR3 is TGCAGTGCTAGAACTAGCGGAACCTACGAGCAGTACTTC.

In its sample, this clonotype was seen a few times. V is TRBV20-1 and J is TRBJ2-7; no firm D call. The CDR3 has 13 amino acids. Germline CDR1 DFQATT, CDR2 SNEGSKA (reference sequence). V dropped 4 bases and J dropped 1 base, with 11 bases sitting between them. For the CDR3, the DNA is TGCAGTGCTACCCCCCACAGATCCTACGAGCAGTACTTC. Translation gives CSATPHRSYEQYF.

The chain couples TRBV24-1 to TRBJ2-1; 13 bases agree with TRBD2. Trimming cost V 3 bases and J 5 bases; bases outside gene matches: 9. Germline CDR1 KGHDR, CDR2 SFDVKD. CDR3 length: 18 residues. CDR3 sequence: CATSDKIRGLAGNNEQFF. CDR3 DNA sequence: TGTGCCACCAGTGATAAAATCCGGGGACTAGCGGGAAACAATGAGCAGTTCTTC.

This clonotype was observed many times. This chain connects TRBV5-1 to TRBJ1-5; 7 bases are a match to TRBD1. The CDR3 covers 14 residues. Germline V gene data show CDR1 as SGHRS and CDR2 as YFSETQ. V was pared by 0 bases and J by 5 bases, with 2 bases of the junction left unmatched. The CDR3: CASSLGQGDQPQHF. In nucleotides, the CDR3 is TGCGCCAGCAGCTTGGGACAGGGCGATCAGCCCCAGCATTTT.

This chain connects TRBV12-3 or TRBV12-4 to TRBJ2-6; TRBD2 agrees at 10 bases. Trimming at V came to 5 bases and at J to 4 bases, leaving 11 bases not matched to a gene. The CDR3 covers 18 residues. The CDR3, as DNA: TGTGCCAGCAGTCCCCAAGCGAGCGGGAGGGCCGGGGCCAACGTCCTGACTTTC. Protein: CASSPQASGRAGANVLTF.

This clonotype came up a few times. CDR3 region: CAWRASLLAYGTGELFF. The CDR3 DNA reads TGTGCCTGGAGGGCCTCCTTACTAGCGTATGGCACCGGGGAGCTGTTTTTT. The gene calls are TRBV30 and TRBJ2-2; TRBD2 aligns across 7 bases. The germline V gene has CDR1 GTSNPN and CDR2 SVGIG (reference sequence). This CDR3 has 17 residues. The V and J ends lost 3 bases and 4 bases, in that order; junction bases with no gene match: 14.

V is TRBV12-3 or TRBV12-4 and J is TRBJ2-4; D might be TRBD1 (6 bases). Trimming took off 6 bases at V and 5 bases at J, with 14 bases between the two ends. The CDR3 has 14 amino acids. CDR3 in amino acids: CASSHRAGENIQYF. Here the CDR3 DNA reads TGTGCCAGCAGCCACCGGGCAGGGGAAAACATTCAGTACTTC.

This clonotype turned up a few times. CDR3 protein: CASSVGGGLSFEQYF. The CDR3 DNA reads TGTGCCAGCAGCGTAGGGGGCGGGTTATCTTTCGAGCAGTACTTC. The V and J genes are TRBV9 and TRBJ2-7; tentatively, D is TRBD1 or TRBD2 (5 bases each). In germline, CDR1 is SGDLS, CDR2 YYNGEE. This CDR3 has 15 residues. Trimming removed 0 bases from V and 6 bases from J, with 16 bases in between.

This rearrangement joins TRBV20-1 to TRBJ2-1, with 7 bases identical to TRBD1. CDR1 is DFQATT and CDR2 is SNEGSKA in the germline V gene (reference sequence). V lost 0 bases and J lost 1; bases outside the gene matches: 6. CDR3 size: 16 residues. CDR3 loop: CSAREMAGGSYNEQFF. The CDR3 bases are TGCAGTGCTAGAGAGATGGCAGGGGGTTCCTACAATGAGCAGTTCTTC.

V usage is TRBV20-1 and J usage is TRBJ1-1; unclear D gene. CDR3 length: 12 amino acids. Trimming cost V 2 bases and J 1 base, with 5 bases left between them. Germline V gene data show CDR1 as DFQATT and CDR2 as SNEGSKA (reference sequence). CDR3 sequence: CSARQPNTEAFF. CDR3 DNA: TGCAGTGCTAGACAGCCGAACACTGAAGCTTTCTTT.

This clonotype was counted only a few times. The chain couples TRBV7-9 to TRBJ2-5; D is unresolved. The CDR3 consists of 14 residues. Germline CDR1 SEHNR, CDR2 FQNEAQ (reference sequence). Trimming took off 3 bases at V and 4 bases at J, with 12 bases between the two ends. Written as DNA, the CDR3 is TGTGCCAGCAGCTTTTCGGTGGTCGGAGAGACCCAGTACTTC. Translated, it gives CASSFSVVGETQYF.